This T cell receptor beta chain was captured in a study of blood T cell repertoires in COVID-19. Some clones are missing from TCRdb's copy, which holds only in-frame ones; the method was immunoSEQ multiplex PCR. The table records roughly 180,000 clones, around 80% of them present only once. The TCR was taken from a man aged 50-59 years who had recovered from COVID-19. What was sequenced was PBMCs or T cells enriched from blood (not recorded which).

CDR3 region: CATSENRGLGYEQYF. In DNA form, the CDR3 reads TGTGCCACCAGTGAAAACAGGGGATTGGGGTACGAGCAGTACTTC. J is TRBJ2-7 and V is TRBV24-1; 7 bases line up with TRBD1. V shed 4 bases, J shed 4 bases, and the junction held 9 bases outside the gene matches. This CDR3 has 15 residues. Germline V gene sequence: CDR1 KGHDR, CDR2 SFDVKD.